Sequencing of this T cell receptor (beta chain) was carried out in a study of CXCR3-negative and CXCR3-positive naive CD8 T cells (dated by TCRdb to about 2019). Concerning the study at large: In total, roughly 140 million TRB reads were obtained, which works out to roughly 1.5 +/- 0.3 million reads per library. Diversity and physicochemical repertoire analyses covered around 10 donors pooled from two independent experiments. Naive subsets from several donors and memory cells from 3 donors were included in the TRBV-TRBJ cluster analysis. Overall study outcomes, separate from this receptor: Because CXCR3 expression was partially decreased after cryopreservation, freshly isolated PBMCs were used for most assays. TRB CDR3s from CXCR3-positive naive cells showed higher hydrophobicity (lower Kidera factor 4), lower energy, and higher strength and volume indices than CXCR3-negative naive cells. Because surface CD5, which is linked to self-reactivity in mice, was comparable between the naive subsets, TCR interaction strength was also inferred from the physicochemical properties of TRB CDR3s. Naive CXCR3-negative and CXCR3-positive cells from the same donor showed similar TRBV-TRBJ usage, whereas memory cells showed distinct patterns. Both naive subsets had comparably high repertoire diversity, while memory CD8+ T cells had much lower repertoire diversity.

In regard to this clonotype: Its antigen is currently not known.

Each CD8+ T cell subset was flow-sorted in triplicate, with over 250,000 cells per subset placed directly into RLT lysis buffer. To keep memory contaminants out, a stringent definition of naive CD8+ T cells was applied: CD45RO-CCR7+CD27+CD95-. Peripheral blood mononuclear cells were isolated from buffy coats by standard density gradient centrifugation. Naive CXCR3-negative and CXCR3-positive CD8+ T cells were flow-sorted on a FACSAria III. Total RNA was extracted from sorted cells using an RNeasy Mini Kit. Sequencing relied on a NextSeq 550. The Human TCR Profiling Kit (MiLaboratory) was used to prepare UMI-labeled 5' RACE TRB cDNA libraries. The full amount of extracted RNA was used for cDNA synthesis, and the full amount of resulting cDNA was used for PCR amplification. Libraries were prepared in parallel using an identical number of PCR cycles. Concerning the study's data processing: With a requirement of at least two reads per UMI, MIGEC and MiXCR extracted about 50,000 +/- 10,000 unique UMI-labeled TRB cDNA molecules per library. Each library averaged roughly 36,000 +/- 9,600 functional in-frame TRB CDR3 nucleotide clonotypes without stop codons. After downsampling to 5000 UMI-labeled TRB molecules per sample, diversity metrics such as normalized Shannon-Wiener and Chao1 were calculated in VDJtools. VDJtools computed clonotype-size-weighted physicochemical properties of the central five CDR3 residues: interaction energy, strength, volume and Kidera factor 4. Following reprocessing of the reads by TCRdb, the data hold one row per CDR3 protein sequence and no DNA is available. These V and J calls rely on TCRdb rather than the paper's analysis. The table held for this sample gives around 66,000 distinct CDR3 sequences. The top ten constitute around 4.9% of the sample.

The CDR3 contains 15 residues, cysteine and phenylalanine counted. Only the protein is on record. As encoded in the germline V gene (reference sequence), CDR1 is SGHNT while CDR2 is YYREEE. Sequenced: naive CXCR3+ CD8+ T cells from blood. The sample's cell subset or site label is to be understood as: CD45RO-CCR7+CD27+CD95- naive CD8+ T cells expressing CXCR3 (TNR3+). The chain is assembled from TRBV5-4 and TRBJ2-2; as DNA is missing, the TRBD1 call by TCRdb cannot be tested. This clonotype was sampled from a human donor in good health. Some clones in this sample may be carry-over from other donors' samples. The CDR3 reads CASSLRTGGTGELFF.